The sequence of this TCR beta chain was determined in a study of long-term antiretroviral therapy in people with HIV. The V segment lost 2 bases and the J segment 1 base; nucleotides outside the gene matches: 2. Germline loops: CDR1 SGHAT, CDR2 FQDESV (reference sequence). CDR3 length equals 14 residues. A v3.0 immunoSEQ assay was performed at survey level. Sequenced by immunoSEQ multiplex PCR; TCRdb stores in-frame clones only, minus some. Here the sample spans tens of thousands of clones, roughly 85% being singletons. The receptor was derived from a man aged 40-49 years with HIV. Material: unsorted PBMCs, obtained 2.3 years after starting antiretroviral therapy. This chain links TRBV11-1 with TRBJ2-7, with TRBD2 identical over 7 bases. CDR3 DNA sequence: TGTGCCAGCAGCTTAAGCGGGGAGTCCTACGAGCAGTACTTC. It is translated as CASSLSGESYEQYF.